A selection of T cell receptor beta chains follows, all from one sample in a study of OX40 agonist ivuxolimab in advanced cancers. Sequenced by immunoSEQ multiplex PCR; TCRdb stores in-frame clones only, minus some. The sample records 34,000 or so clones, 75% to 85% being singletons. Sequencing was performed on CD4+ or CD8+ T cells sorted from blood, taken in a trial of the OX40 agonist ivuxolimab. The origin of the receptors is an adult with an advanced solid tumor such as melanoma, head and neck, liver or kidney cancer. Both conserved end residues are part of each CDR3. Each record gives: J gene, D gene, V gene, clone size, CDR3 protein, CDR3 DNA. A D gene is named only where the DNA matches it firmly. Only some rows state a clone size, as once, few, many or a class for expanded clones.

J: TRBJ1-5
D: -
V: TRBV16
size: few
CDR3: CASSPPTLAQHF
DNA: TGTGCCAGCAGCCCCCCTACATTGGCCCAGCATTTT

J: TRBJ2-3
D: -
V: TRBV2
size: -
CDR3: CASKTGFTDTQYF
DNA: TGTGCCAGCAAAACGGGGTTCACAGATACGCAGTATTTT

J: TRBJ1-1
D: TRBD1
V: TRBV9
size: -
CDR3: CASTRRGQGGNTEAFF
DNA: TGTGCCAGCACCAGACGGGGACAGGGGGGGAACACTGAAGCTTTCTTT

J: TRBJ2-3
D: TRBD2
V: TRBV5-4
size: -
CDR3: CASSPGGLAGNKDTQYF
DNA: TGTGCCAGCAGCCCCGGGGGACTAGCGGGGAATAAGGATACGCAGTATTTT

J: TRBJ1-1
D: -
V: TRBV10-3
size: -
CDR3: CAISESKGQSTEAFF
DNA: TGTGCCATCAGTGAGTCGAAGGGACAATCCACTGAAGCTTTCTTT

J: TRBJ2-2
D: -
V: TRBV27
size: -
CDR3: CASSFSSVAGELFF
DNA: TGTGCCAGCAGTTTCTCCAGTGTCGCCGGGGAGCTGTTTTTT

J: TRBJ1-1
D: -
V: TRBV6-5
size: -
CDR3: CASSYLGLTGTEAFF
DNA: TGTGCCAGCAGTTACTTGGGCTTAACGGGCACTGAAGCTTTCTTT

J: TRBJ1-5
D: -
V: TRBV2
size: few
CDR3: CASSERVPFPQHF
DNA: TGTGCCAGCAGTGAGCGCGTGCCCTTTCCCCAGCATTTT

J: TRBJ1-1
D: TRBD1
V: TRBV30
size: -
CDR3: CAWTEGARTEAFF
DNA: TGTGCCTGGACAGAGGGGGCGAGGACTGAAGCTTTCTTT

J: TRBJ2-7
D: TRBD1
V: TRBV6-1
size: -
CDR3: CASSRDRNYEQYF
DNA: TGTGCCAGCAGTAGGGACAGAAACTACGAGCAGTACTTC

J: TRBJ1-2
D: -
V: TRBV5-4
size: -
CDR3: CASSFEAGGGYTF
DNA: TGTGCCAGCAGCTTTGAGGCTGGAGGTGGCTACACCTTC

J: TRBJ2-3
D: -
V: TRBV20-1
size: -
CDR3: CSASIGDTQYF
DNA: TGCAGTGCTAGCATAGGGGATACGCAGTATTTT

J: TRBJ2-1
D: TRBD2
V: TRBV30
size: -
CDR3: CAWRPSGSPNEQFF
DNA: TGTGCCTGGAGACCCAGCGGGAGTCCAAATGAGCAGTTCTTC

J: TRBJ1-5
D: -
V: TRBV30
size: -
CDR3: CAWGPPQGQPQHF
DNA: TGTGCCTGGGGACCCCCTCAGGGCCAGCCCCAGCATTTT

J: TRBJ1-1
D: TRBD1
V: TRBV29-1
size: -
CDR3: CSGFDRGTEAFF
DNA: TGCAGCGGATTTGACAGGGGCACTGAAGCTTTCTTT

J: TRBJ2-1
D: TRBD2
V: TRBV19
size: -
CDR3: CASSPLSGGYNEQFF
DNA: TGTGCCAGTAGCCCCCTCAGCGGGGGCTACAATGAGCAGTTCTTC

J: TRBJ2-2
D: -
V: TRBV28
size: -
CDR3: CASMRRYSVGELFF
DNA: TGTGCCAGCATGAGGCGGTATAGTGTCGGGGAGCTGTTTTTT

J: TRBJ1-2
D: -
V: TRBV5-1
size: -
CDR3: CASSPDSGRGYTF
DNA: TGCGCCAGCAGTCCTGATTCCGGGCGTGGCTACACCTTC

J: TRBJ2-1
D: -
V: TRBV27
size: -
CDR3: CASSLSGPRGPWDEQFF
DNA: TGTGCCAGCAGTTTATCGGGCCCCAGGGGACCTTGGGATGAGCAGTTCTTC

J: TRBJ2-5
D: -
V: TRBV7-2
size: -
CDR3: CASSLGDQETQYF
DNA: TGTGCCAGCAGCTTGGGGGACCAAGAGACCCAGTACTTC

J: TRBJ1-4
D: -
V: TRBV6-1
size: -
CDR3: CASSEWGEAGRHEKLFF
DNA: TGTGCCAGCAGTGAATGGGGGGAGGCGGGCCGGCATGAAAAACTGTTTTTT

J: TRBJ2-2
D: -
V: TRBV5-1
size: -
CDR3: CATSQSPGTLGTGELFF
DNA: TGCGCCACCTCCCAATCCCCTGGGACCCTCGGTACCGGGGAGCTGTTTTTT

J: TRBJ2-7
D: -
V: TRBV12-2
size: -
CDR3: CASRFRLAGEYF
DNA: TGTGCAAGTCGCTTTAGACTAGCGGGAGAATACTTC

J: TRBJ1-1
D: TRBD1
V: TRBV4-1
size: -
CDR3: CASSPAGGLRNTEAFF
DNA: TGCGCCAGCAGCCCGGCAGGGGGTTTAAGGAACACTGAAGCTTTCTTT

J: TRBJ1-2
D: -
V: TRBV29-1
size: -
CDR3: CSVGAGEAGYTF
DNA: TGCAGCGTTGGGGCGGGGGAAGCGGGCTACACCTTC

J: TRBJ1-1
D: TRBD1
V: TRBV28
size: few
CDR3: CASRPGDRVNTEAFF
DNA: TGTGCCAGCAGACCAGGAGACAGGGTGAACACTGAAGCTTTCTTT

J: TRBJ2-1
D: -
V: TRBV11-2
size: -
CDR3: CASSLAENEQFF
DNA: TGTGCCAGCAGCTTAGCGGAGAATGAGCAGTTCTTC

J: TRBJ2-5
D: TRBD2
V: TRBV28
size: once
CDR3: CASSGWGGSGRDQETQYF
DNA: TGTGCCAGCAGTGGGTGGGGCGGTAGCGGGAGGGACCAAGAGACCCAGTACTTC

J: TRBJ2-1
D: TRBD1
V: TRBV28
size: -
CDR3: CASSSSDRGDEQFF
DNA: TGTGCCAGCAGTTCATCCGACAGGGGAGATGAGCAGTTCTTC

J: TRBJ2-1
D: TRBD2
V: TRBV5-4
size: -
CDR3: CASSLGAGVPYNEQFF
DNA: TGTGCCAGCAGCTTGGGAGCGGGAGTCCCCTACAATGAGCAGTTCTTC

J: TRBJ1-3
D: TRBD1
V: TRBV5-1
size: -
CDR3: CASSLVWDRLSGNTIYF
DNA: TGCGCCAGCAGCTTGGTTTGGGACAGACTTTCTGGAAACACCATATATTTT

J: TRBJ2-7
D: TRBD2
V: TRBV5-1
size: -
CDR3: CASRRLAGDYEQYF
DNA: TGCGCCAGCAGGAGACTAGCGGGAGACTACGAGCAGTACTTC

J: TRBJ1-5
D: -
V: TRBV4-1
size: -
CDR3: CASSQNPQGNQPQHF
DNA: TGCGCCAGCAGCCAGAACCCGCAGGGAAATCAGCCCCAGCATTTT

J: TRBJ2-3
D: -
V: TRBV11-2
size: -
CDR3: CASSLDRGATDTQYF
DNA: TGTGCCAGCAGCTTAGATCGGGGGGCGACAGATACGCAGTATTTT

J: TRBJ2-3
D: TRBD1
V: TRBV6-4
size: -
CDR3: CASSSGQGNTQYF
DNA: TGTGCCAGCAGTTCCGGACAGGGCAATACGCAGTATTTT

J: TRBJ2-3
D: -
V: TRBV11-2
size: -
CDR3: CASSPVRGAASTDTQYF
DNA: TGTGCCAGCAGCCCAGTCCGGGGCGCGGCTAGCACAGATACGCAGTATTTT

J: TRBJ2-3
D: -
V: TRBV21-1
size: -
CDR3: CATRSKDRGSDTQYF
DNA: TGTGCCACCCGGTCGAAGGACCGAGGTTCAGATACGCAGTATTTT

J: TRBJ2-1
D: TRBD2
V: TRBV19
size: -
CDR3: CASSIGLSGYNEQFF
DNA: TGTGCCAGTAGTATAGGTCTTAGCGGGTACAATGAGCAGTTCTTC

J: TRBJ2-7
D: TRBD2
V: TRBV11-2
size: -
CDR3: CASSLLLAGDEQYF
DNA: TGTGCCAGCAGCCTTCTCCTAGCGGGAGACGAGCAGTACTTC

J: TRBJ2-2
D: -
V: TRBV19
size: few
CDR3: CASSPQGPGELFF
DNA: TGTGCCAGTAGTCCACAGGGTCCCGGGGAGCTGTTTTTT

J: TRBJ2-1
D: -
V: TRBV4-2
size: -
CDR3: CASSQERIVSYNEQFF
DNA: TGTGCCAGCAGCCAAGAACGGATAGTGTCCTACAATGAGCAGTTCTTC

J: TRBJ1-2
D: -
V: TRBV30
size: -
CDR3: CAWSLGSYTF
DNA: TGTGCCTGGAGTCTTGGTAGCTACACCTTC

J: TRBJ1-2
D: TRBD1
V: TRBV28
size: -
CDR3: CASSISQGVSYGYTF
DNA: TGTGCCAGCAGTATCTCCCAGGGGGTCTCCTATGGCTACACCTTC

J: TRBJ2-3
D: -
V: TRBV9
size: medium-sized
CDR3: CASSVDPLPSDTQYF
DNA: TGTGCCAGCAGCGTAGATCCCTTACCTTCAGATACGCAGTATTTT

J: TRBJ2-1
D: TRBD1
V: TRBV5-4
size: once
CDR3: CASSPAGQGVNEQFF
DNA: TGTGCCAGCAGCCCGGCGGGACAGGGTGTAAATGAGCAGTTCTTC

J: TRBJ2-7
D: -
V: TRBV7-6
size: few
CDR3: CASSSAPGWSYEQYF
DNA: TGTGCCAGCAGCTCGGCACCAGGGTGGTCCTACGAGCAGTACTTC

J: TRBJ2-7
D: TRBD1
V: TRBV18
size: -
CDR3: CASSRQGESEQYF
DNA: TGTGCCAGCTCAAGACAGGGGGAAAGCGAGCAGTACTTC

J: TRBJ2-7
D: -
V: TRBV2
size: -
CDR3: CASCRDINYEQYF
DNA: TGTGCCAGCTGTCGGGACATAAACTACGAGCAGTACTTC

J: TRBJ2-7
D: -
V: TRBV13
size: few
CDR3: CASSLVKGGSEQYF
DNA: TGTGCCAGCAGCTTAGTTAAGGGAGGATCCGAGCAGTACTTC

J: TRBJ1-3
D: -
V: TRBV6-5
size: -
CDR3: CASRTGGNTIYF
DNA: TGTGCCAGCAGAACAGGTGGAAACACCATATATTTT

J: TRBJ2-5
D: TRBD1
V: TRBV6-6
size: -
CDR3: CASSSNQGAETQYF
DNA: TGTGCCAGCAGTTCAAACCAGGGGGCTGAGACCCAGTACTTC

J: TRBJ2-6
D: -
V: TRBV29-1
size: -
CDR3: CSVSSGANVLTF
DNA: TGCAGCGTTTCGTCCGGGGCCAACGTCCTGACTTTC